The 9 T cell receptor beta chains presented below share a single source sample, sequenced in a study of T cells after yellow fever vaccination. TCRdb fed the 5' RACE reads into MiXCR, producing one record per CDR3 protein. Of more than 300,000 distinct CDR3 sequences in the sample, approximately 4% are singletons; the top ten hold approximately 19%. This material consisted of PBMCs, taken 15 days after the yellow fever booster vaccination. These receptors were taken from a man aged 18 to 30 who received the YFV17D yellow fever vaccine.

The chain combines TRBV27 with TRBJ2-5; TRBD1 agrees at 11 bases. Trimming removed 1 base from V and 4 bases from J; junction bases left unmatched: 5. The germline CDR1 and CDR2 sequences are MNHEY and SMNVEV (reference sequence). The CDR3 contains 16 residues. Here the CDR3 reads CASSLLGTGGIETQYF. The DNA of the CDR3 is TGTGCCAGCAGTTTATTAGGGACAGGGGGTATAGAGACCCAGTACTTC.

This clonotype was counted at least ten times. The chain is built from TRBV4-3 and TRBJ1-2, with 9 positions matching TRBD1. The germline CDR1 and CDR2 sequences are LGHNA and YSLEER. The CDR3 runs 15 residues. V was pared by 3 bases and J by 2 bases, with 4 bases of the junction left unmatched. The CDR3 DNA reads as TGCGCCAGCAGCCACTTACAGGGGGCAAACTATGGCTACACCTTC. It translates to CASSHLQGANYGYTF.

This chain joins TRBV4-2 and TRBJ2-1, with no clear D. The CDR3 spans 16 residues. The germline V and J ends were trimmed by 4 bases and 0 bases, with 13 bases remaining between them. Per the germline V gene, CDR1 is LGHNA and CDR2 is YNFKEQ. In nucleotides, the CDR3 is TGTGCCAGCAGCCTATCAGAGTCTTACTCCTACAATGAGCAGTTCTTC. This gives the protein CASSLSESYSYNEQFF.

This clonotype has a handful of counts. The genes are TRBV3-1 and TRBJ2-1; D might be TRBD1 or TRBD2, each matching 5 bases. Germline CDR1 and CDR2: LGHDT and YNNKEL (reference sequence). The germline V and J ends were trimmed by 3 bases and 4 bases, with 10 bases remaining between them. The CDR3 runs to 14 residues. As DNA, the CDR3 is TGTGCCAGCAGCCATCGGGGCATTTACAATGAGCAGTTCTTC. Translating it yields CASSHRGIYNEQFF.

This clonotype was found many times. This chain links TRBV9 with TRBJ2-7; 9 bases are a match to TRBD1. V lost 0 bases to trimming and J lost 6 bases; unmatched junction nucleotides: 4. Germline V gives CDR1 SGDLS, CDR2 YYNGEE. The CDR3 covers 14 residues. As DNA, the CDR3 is TGTGCCAGCAGCGTAGGGGGACAGGGTCCCGAGCAGTACTTC. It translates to CASSVGGQGPEQYF.

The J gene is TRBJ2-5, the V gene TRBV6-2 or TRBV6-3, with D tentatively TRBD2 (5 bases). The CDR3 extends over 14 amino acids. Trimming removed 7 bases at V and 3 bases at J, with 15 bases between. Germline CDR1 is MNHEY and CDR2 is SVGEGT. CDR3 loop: CASIAGLEEETQYF. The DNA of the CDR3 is TGTGCCAGCATCGCTGGACTGGAGGAAGAGACCCAGTACTTC.

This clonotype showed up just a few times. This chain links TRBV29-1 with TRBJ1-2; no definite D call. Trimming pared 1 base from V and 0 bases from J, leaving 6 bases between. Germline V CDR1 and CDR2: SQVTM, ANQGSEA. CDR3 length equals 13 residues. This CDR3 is CSVEAGANYGYTF. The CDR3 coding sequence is TGCAGCGTTGAAGCAGGAGCTAACTATGGCTACACCTTC.

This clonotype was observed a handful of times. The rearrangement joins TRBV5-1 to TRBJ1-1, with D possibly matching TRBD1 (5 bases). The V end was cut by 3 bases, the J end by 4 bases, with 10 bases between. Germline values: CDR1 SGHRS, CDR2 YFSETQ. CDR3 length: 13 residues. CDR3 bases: TGCGCCAGCAGCTGGGACGGAAGCACTGAAGCTTTCTTT. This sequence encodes CASSWDGSTEAFF.

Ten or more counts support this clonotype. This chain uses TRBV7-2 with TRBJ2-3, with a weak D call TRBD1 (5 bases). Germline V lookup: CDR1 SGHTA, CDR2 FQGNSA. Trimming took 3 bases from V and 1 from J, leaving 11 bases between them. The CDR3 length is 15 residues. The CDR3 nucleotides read TGTGCCAGCAGCTTGCAGGGTGGAGGCACAGATACGCAGTATTTT. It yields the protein CASSLQGGGTDTQYF.